Only a few counts were recorded for the clone carrying this T cell receptor beta chain. Antigen unknown. CDR1 SGHRS and CDR2 YFSETQ come from the germline V gene. The CDR3 has 16 residues. Unmatched junction bases numbered 3, after V lost 0 bases and J lost 0 bases. These data originate in a study of blood T cells in healthy people across ages. Study outcomes and limitations: Possibly confounding the expanded clonotype changes was the fact that donor CMV status was unknown.

Primed by a sample-barcoded 5' primer and a J-beta primer mix, a second PCR proceeded for 7 to 11 cycles. Unique molecular identifiers of 12 random nucleotides labeled each cDNA. TCRdb recomputed calls from the 5' RACE reads with MiXCR, one row per CDR3 protein. The sample has 550,000 to 750,000 distinct CDR3 sequences, roughly 21% seen once; the top ten hold roughly 3.7%. Sequences were obtained from blood. The sequence came from a man aged 70-80 years in good health. V gene TRBV5-1 combines with J gene TRBJ2-1; 7 bases map to TRBD2. The CDR3, as DNA: TGCGCCAGCAGCTTGGCGGGAGGTCCCTCCTACAATGAGCAGTTCTTC. Translated, it gives CASSLAGGPSYNEQFF.